These T cell receptor beta chains were read from a single sample in a study of PD-L1 blockade in urothelial cancer. TCRdb's copy holds only in-frame clones and misses some; the assay was immunoSEQ multiplex PCR. This table has fewer than 95,000 clones, around 84% appearing once. The sequencing here drew on PBMCs, taken around atezolizumab (anti-PD-L1) treatment. The receptors were sampled from a man in his 60s with urothelial cancer. The CDR3 runs from the conserved cysteine through the conserved F or W. The D gene is left open where the match is weak. Where a row states a size, it is once, few, many or the class of an expanded clone; other rows omit it.

D	J	V	size	CDR3	DNA
TRBD1	TRBJ1-1	TRBV6-6	NA	CASRSGQVMNTEAFF	TGTGCCAGCAGGTCCGGACAGGTCATGAACACTGAAGCTTTCTTT
TRBD2	TRBJ2-7	TRBV14	NA	CASSPRGTSGSVYEQYF	TGTGCCAGCAGCCCGAGGGGGACTAGCGGGAGTGTATACGAGCAGTACTTC
NA	TRBJ2-2	TRBV11-2	NA	CASSLVGGANTGELFF	TGTGCCAGCAGCTTAGTAGGAGGAGCGAACACCGGGGAGCTGTTTTTT
NA	TRBJ2-1	TRBV2	NA	CASSESIQWTNYNEQFF	TGTGCCAGCAGTGAGAGTATACAGTGGACTAACTACAATGAGCAGTTCTTC
NA	TRBJ2-7	TRBV14	NA	CASRHTGNTYEQYF	TGTGCCAGCAGACACACCGGGAATACCTACGAGCAGTACTTC
TRBD2	TRBJ2-2	TRBV9	NA	CASSPRDYTGELFF	TGTGCCAGCAGCCCCCGGGACTATACCGGGGAGCTGTTTTTT
TRBD1	TRBJ1-4	TRBV6-6	NA	CASSRDSEKLFF	TGTGCCAGCAGCCGGGACAGCGAAAAACTGTTTTTT
NA	TRBJ1-2	TRBV7-2	NA	CASSQHTNYGYTF	TGTGCCAGCAGCCAACATACTAACTATGGCTACACCTTC
NA	TRBJ2-6	TRBV27	few	CASSINSGANVLTF	TGTGCCAGCAGTATCAACTCTGGGGCCAACGTCCTGACTTTC
NA	TRBJ1-3	TRBV11-2	few	CASSSLAGNTIYF	TGTGCCAGCAGCTCCCTAGCCGGAAACACCATATATTTT
NA	TRBJ2-5	TRBV7-2	NA	CASSLGSSTPHPQYF	TGTGCCAGCAGCTTAGGATCCTCTACCCCCCACCCCCAGTACTTC
TRBD2	TRBJ2-2	TRBV7-2	NA	CASDSGVNTGELFF	TGTGCCAGCGATAGCGGGGTGAACACCGGGGAGCTGTTTTTT
TRBD2	TRBJ2-6	TRBV5-4	NA	CASSRTSGGASGANVLTF	TGTGCCAGCAGCCGGACCAGCGGGGGGGCCTCCGGGGCCAACGTCCTGACTTTC
NA	TRBJ2-1	TRBV5-1	NA	CASRDSYNEQFF	TGCGCCAGCAGGGACAGTTACAATGAGCAGTTCTTC
NA	TRBJ2-3	TRBV7-9	NA	CASSTPLALEDTQYF	TGTGCCAGCAGCACCCCGCTGGCTCTTGAAGATACGCAGTATTTT
NA	TRBJ1-2	TRBV6-5	few	CASTGPGLYGYTF	TGTGCCAGCACCGGGCCAGGACTCTATGGCTACACCTTC
TRBD1	TRBJ1-2	TRBV19	NA	CASSIPSRGRDYGYTF	TGTGCCAGTAGTATACCCAGCAGGGGGCGAGACTATGGCTACACCTTC
NA	TRBJ2-1	TRBV5-1	few	CASNGGSPGNEQFF	TGCGCCAGCAATGGCGGGTCCCCGGGGAATGAGCAGTTCTTC
NA	TRBJ2-3	TRBV5-1	NA	CASSPSAFTDTQYF	TGCGCCAGCAGCCCCAGTGCTTTCACAGATACGCAGTATTTT
TRBD2	TRBJ2-1	TRBV12-5	NA	CASAPGVVAGDPWGDSEQFF	TGTGCTAGTGCCCCGGGGGTTGTAGCGGGGGACCCCTGGGGGGATTCTGAGCAGTTCTTC
TRBD2	TRBJ2-3	TRBV4-3	once	CASSPSPQAGVADTQYF	TGCGCCAGCAGCCCCTCCCCCCAAGCGGGAGTGGCAGATACGCAGTATTTT
NA	TRBJ2-7	TRBV4-1	NA	CASSQGLVSGYEQYF	TGCGCCAGCAGCCAAGGGTTGGTGAGTGGCTACGAGCAGTACTTC
TRBD2	TRBJ2-7	TRBV5-1	NA	CASSLFSSGRDSGEQYF	TGCGCCAGCAGCTTGTTCAGTAGCGGGAGGGATTCAGGGGAGCAGTACTTC
NA	TRBJ2-7	TRBV27	few	CASRPRTGEQYF	TGTGCCAGCAGGCCGCGGACGGGGGAGCAGTACTTC
TRBD2	TRBJ2-1	TRBV19	NA	CASSLISGQGIGTSGRSSYNEQFF	TGTGCCAGTAGTCTAATCTCGGGACAGGGGATTGGGACTAGCGGGAGGAGCTCCTACAATGAGCAGTTCTTC
NA	TRBJ2-7	TRBV28	NA	CASTSALYEQYF	TGTGCCAGCACTAGCGCGCTCTACGAGCAGTACTTC
NA	TRBJ1-1	TRBV29-1	NA	CSVARQFGTEAFF	TGCAGCGTGGCCCGACAGTTCGGCACTGAAGCTTTCTTT
TRBD2	TRBJ2-7	TRBV5-1	NA	CASSLSSGATYEQYF	TGCGCCAGCAGCTTGTCAAGCGGGGCGACCTACGAGCAGTACTTC
TRBD1	TRBJ1-2	TRBV7-9	NA	CASSLPRGQGYGYTF	TGTGCCAGCAGCTTACCGAGGGGGCAGGGCTATGGCTACACCTTC
NA	TRBJ2-7	TRBV2	NA	CASRRLAGDITYEQYF	TGTGCCAGCAGGAGGTTGGCAGGGGATATAACCTACGAGCAGTACTTC
NA	TRBJ2-7	TRBV9	NA	CASSVGGDSKYEQYF	TGTGCCAGCAGCGTAGGGGGGGACAGCAAGTACGAGCAGTACTTC
NA	TRBJ1-5	TRBV5-4	NA	CASSLWQSVWRDQPQHF	TGTGCCAGCAGCTTGTGGCAGTCGGTTTGGAGGGATCAGCCCCAGCATTTT
TRBD1	TRBJ2-2	TRBV5-5	NA	CASSSGQGNTGELFF	TGTGCCAGCAGCTCCGGACAGGGGAACACCGGGGAGCTGTTTTTT
NA	TRBJ2-6	TRBV11-3	once	CASSPSRGRGMGGANVLTF	TGTGCCAGCAGCCCCTCCCGGGGCAGGGGCATGGGAGGGGCCAACGTCCTGACTTTC
TRBD2	TRBJ2-2	TRBV4-2	NA	CASSQVASGSTGELFF	TGTGCCAGCAGCCAAGTGGCTAGCGGGAGCACCGGGGAGCTGTTTTTT
NA	TRBJ1-1	TRBV9	once	CASSVAPGGTEAFF	TGTGCCAGCAGCGTAGCCCCGGGGGGCACTGAAGCTTTCTTT
TRBD2	TRBJ2-7	TRBV11-2	NA	CASSSSLAGNEQYF	TGTGCCAGCAGTTCCTCACTAGCGGGCAACGAGCAGTACTTC
TRBD2	TRBJ2-2	TRBV6-5	NA	CASSLAGGIAGELFF	TGTGCCAGCAGTCTAGCGGGAGGAATAGCCGGGGAGCTGTTTTTT
TRBD1	TRBJ1-1	TRBV27	few	CASSRGTTEAFF	TGTGCCAGCAGCAGGGGGACGACTGAAGCTTTCTTT
NA	TRBJ2-7	TRBV28	few	CASSLGGVGEQYF	TGTGCCAGCAGTTTGGGGGGAGTAGGAGAGCAGTACTTC
NA	TRBJ1-3	TRBV6-6	NA	CASKGRDYGNTIYF	TGTGCCAGCAAGGGCAGGGACTACGGAAACACCATATATTTT
NA	TRBJ2-7	TRBV28	NA	CASSLRGLTYEQYF	TGTGCCAGCAGTTTAAGGGGCCTTACCTACGAGCAGTACTTC
TRBD1	TRBJ1-1	TRBV7-9	NA	CASSHRTGRRNTEAFF	TGTGCCAGCAGCCACAGGACAGGGAGAAGGAACACTGAAGCTTTCTTT
NA	TRBJ2-7	TRBV19	NA	CASSNGGMAYEQYF	TGTGCCAGTAGTAATGGGGGGATGGCCTACGAGCAGTACTTC
NA	TRBJ2-7	TRBV6-6	NA	CASSYGVKGPSEQYF	TGTGCCAGCAGTTACGGGGTAAAGGGGCCATCCGAGCAGTACTTC
NA	TRBJ2-7	TRBV28	NA	CASMGWVANAYEQYF	TGTGCCAGCATGGGTTGGGTAGCGAATGCCTACGAGCAGTACTTC
TRBD1	TRBJ2-5	TRBV10-3	NA	CAISEGTGETQYF	TGTGCCATCAGTGAAGGGACAGGAGAGACCCAGTACTTC
NA	TRBJ2-2	TRBV5-1	NA	CASSPMGPGELFF	TGCGCCAGCAGCCCTATGGGCCCCGGGGAGCTGTTTTTT
TRBD2	TRBJ2-3	TRBV4-2	NA	CASSRGAGGPTDTQYF	TGTGCCAGCAGCCGTGGGGCGGGGGGGCCCACAGATACGCAGTATTTT
NA	TRBJ2-3	TRBV7-8	NA	CASSFRRGGAGDTQYF	TGTGCCAGCAGCTTTAGGCGAGGGGGGGCCGGAGATACGCAGTATTTT
NA	TRBJ1-6	TRBV27	few	CASSSGGPNSPLHF	TGTGCCAGCAGTTCCGGAGGTCCGAATTCACCCCTCCACTTT
NA	TRBJ1-4	TRBV18	NA	CASSSQEGGGEKLFF	TGTGCCAGCTCGAGCCAGGAGGGCGGAGGTGAAAAACTGTTTTTT
NA	TRBJ1-4	TRBV5-1	NA	CASSLLQGSGEKLFF	TGCGCCAGCAGCTTGTTACAGGGATCGGGTGAAAAACTGTTTTTT
TRBD2	TRBJ2-5	TRBV7-2	once	CASSSKGTRRETQYF	TGTGCCAGCAGCTCAAAGGGGACTAGGAGGGAGACCCAGTACTTC
TRBD2	TRBJ2-4	TRBV5-1	NA	CASSSSSGAPPNIQYF	TGCGCCAGCAGTTCTAGCAGCGGGGCTCCCCCTAACATTCAGTACTTC